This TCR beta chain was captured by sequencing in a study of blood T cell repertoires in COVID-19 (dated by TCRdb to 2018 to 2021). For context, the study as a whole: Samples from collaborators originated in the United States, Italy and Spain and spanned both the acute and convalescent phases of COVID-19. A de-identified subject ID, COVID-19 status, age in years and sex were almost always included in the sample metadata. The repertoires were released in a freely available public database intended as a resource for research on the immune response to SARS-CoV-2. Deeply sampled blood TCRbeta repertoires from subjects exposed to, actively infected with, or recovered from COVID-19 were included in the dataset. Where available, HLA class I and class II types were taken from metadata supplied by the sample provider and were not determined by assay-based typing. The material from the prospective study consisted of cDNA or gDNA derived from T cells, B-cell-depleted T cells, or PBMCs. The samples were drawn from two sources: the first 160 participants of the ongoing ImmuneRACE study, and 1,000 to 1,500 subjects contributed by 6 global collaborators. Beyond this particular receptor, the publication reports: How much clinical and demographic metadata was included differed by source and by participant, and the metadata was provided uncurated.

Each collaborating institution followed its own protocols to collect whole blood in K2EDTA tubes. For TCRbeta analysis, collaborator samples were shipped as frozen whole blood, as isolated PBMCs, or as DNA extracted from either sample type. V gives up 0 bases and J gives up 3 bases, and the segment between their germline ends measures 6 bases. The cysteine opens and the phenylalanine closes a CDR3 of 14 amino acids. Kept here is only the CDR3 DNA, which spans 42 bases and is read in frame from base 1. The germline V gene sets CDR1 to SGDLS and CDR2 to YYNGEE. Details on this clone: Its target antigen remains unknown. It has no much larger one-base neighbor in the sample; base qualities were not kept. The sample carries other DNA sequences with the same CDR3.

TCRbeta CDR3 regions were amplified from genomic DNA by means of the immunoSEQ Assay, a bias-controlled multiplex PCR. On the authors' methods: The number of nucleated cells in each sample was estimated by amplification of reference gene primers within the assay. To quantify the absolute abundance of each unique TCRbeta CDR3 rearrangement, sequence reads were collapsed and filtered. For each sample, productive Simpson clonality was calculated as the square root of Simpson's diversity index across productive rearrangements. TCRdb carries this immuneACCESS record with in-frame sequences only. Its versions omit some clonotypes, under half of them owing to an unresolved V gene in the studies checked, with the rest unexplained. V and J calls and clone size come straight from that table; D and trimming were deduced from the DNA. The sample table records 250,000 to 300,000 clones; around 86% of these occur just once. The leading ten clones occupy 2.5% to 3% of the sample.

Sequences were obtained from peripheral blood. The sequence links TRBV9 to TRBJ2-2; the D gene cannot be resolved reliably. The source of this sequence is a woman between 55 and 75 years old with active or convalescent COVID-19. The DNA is TGTGCCAGCAGCGTAGGCGGAGACACCGGGGAGCTGTTTTTT. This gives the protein CASSVGGDTGELFF.